This T cell receptor beta chain stems from a study of blood T cell repertoires in COVID-19. Study information: Samples taken during acute and convalescent COVID-19 were collected in the United States, Italy and Spain.

Germline CDR1 KGHSH, CDR2 LQKENI. The V end was cut by 2 bases, the J end by 6 bases, with 4 bases between. This CDR3 is built from 12 residues. The protocol was immunoSEQ multiplex PCR, while the TCRdb copy is restricted to in-frame clones and leaves out a portion. Seen here are 60,000 to 75,000 clones, approximately 70% observed once, and the top ten hold 51%. There are a few counts of this clone. Sequencing used PBMCs or T cells enriched from blood (not recorded which). This TCR was recovered from a woman aged 60-75 years who had been exposed to COVID-19. The chain is built from TRBV18 and TRBJ2-2; the D is unclear. CDR3 bases: TGTGCCAGCTCACCAGGGCCCGGGGAGCTGTTTTTT. Translation: CASSPGPGELFF.